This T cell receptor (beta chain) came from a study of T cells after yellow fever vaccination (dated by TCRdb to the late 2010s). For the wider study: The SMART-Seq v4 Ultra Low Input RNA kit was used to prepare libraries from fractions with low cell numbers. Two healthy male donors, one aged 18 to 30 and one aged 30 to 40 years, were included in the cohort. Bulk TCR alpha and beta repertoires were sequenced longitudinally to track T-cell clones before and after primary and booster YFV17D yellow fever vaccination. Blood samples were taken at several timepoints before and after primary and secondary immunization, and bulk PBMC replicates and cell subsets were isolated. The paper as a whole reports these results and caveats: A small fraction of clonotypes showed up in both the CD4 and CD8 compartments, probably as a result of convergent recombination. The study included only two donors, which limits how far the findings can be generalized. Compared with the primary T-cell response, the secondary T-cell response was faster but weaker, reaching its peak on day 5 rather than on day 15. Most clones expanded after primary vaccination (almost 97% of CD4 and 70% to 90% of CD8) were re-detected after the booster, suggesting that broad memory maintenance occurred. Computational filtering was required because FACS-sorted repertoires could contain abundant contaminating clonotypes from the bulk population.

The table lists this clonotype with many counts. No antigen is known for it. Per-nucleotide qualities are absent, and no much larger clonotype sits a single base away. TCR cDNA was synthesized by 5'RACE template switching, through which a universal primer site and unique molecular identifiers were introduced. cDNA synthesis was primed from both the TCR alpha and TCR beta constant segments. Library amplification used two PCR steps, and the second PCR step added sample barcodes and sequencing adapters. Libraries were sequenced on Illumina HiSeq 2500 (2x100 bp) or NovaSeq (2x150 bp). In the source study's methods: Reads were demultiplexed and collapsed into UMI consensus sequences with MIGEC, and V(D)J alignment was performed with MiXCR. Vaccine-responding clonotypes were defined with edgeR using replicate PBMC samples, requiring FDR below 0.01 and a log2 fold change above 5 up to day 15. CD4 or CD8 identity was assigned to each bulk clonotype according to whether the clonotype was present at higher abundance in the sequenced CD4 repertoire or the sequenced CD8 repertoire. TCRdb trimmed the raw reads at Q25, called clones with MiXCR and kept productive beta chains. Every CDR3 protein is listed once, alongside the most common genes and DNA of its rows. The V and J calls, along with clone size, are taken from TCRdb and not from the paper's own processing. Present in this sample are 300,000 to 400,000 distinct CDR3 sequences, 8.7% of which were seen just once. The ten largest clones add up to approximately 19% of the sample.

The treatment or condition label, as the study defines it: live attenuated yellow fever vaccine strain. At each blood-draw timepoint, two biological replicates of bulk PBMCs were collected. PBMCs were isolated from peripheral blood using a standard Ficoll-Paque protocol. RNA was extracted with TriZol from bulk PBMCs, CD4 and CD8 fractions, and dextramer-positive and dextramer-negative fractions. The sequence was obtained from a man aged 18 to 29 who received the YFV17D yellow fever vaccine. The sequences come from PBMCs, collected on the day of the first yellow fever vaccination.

The CDR3 sequence is CASSLQDTQYF. The nucleotide sequence is given as TGTGCCAGCAGCTTGCAAGATACGCAGTATTTT. This sequence uses TRBV5-6 and TRBJ2-3; there is no confident call for the D gene. In the germline V gene, CDR1 corresponds to SGHDT and CDR2 to YYEEEE. V gives up 1 base and J gives up 5 bases, and the segment between their germline ends measures 2 bases. The CDR3, cysteine through phenylalanine, is 11 amino acids long. The DNA shown is the 33-base CDR3, in frame from base 1.